This T cell receptor (beta chain) was captured in a study of T cell responses to AZD1222 COVID-19 vaccine. Method: immunoSEQ multiplex PCR; TCRdb's copy keeps in-frame clones and lacks some. Of fewer than 150,000 clones listed, 88% were seen once; the top ten hold 3.5%. V was shortened by 6 bases and J by 8 bases, with 16 bases between the two germline ends. The CDR3 contains 13 residues. Per the germline V gene, CDR1 is SQVTM and CDR2 is ANQGSEA. The TCR originated in an adult who received the AZD1222 COVID-19 vaccine. The chain carries TRBV29-1 and TRBJ1-4, with TRBD1 as a possible D gene (6 bases). The sequenced sample was peripheral blood, obtained 28 days after the second AZD1222 dose. CDR3 sequence reads: CSVGQGQGEKLFF. CDR3 sequence (DNA): TGCAGCGTGGGCCAGGGGCAAGGAGAAAAACTGTTTTTT.